This note documents a single T cell receptor (beta chain) sequence. The sample originates from a study of cytomegalovirus exposure and HLA in healthy donors. The PCR contained 60 Vbeta and 13 Jbeta primers. TCRdb's copy holds only in-frame clones and misses some; the assay was immunoSEQ multiplex PCR. Reported are 150,000 to 200,000 clones; the ten largest clones contain about 6%. Germline V gene sequence: CDR1 SGHTA, CDR2 FQGNSA. With 5 bases removed from V and 4 bases from J, the gap between germline ends came to 14 bases. CDR3 length: 14 amino acids. The sample taken for sequencing was PBMCs. This receptor was taken from a man between 25 and 39 years old in good health and CMV-seronegative. The genes are TRBV7-2 and TRBJ2-5, with a tentative D call TRBD2 (5 bases). CDR3 coding DNA: TGTGCCAGCAGCGATCGGGGAGAAGGAGAGACCCAGTACTTC. This sequence encodes CASSDRGEGETQYF.